This T cell receptor (beta chain) comes out of a study of blood T cell repertoires in COVID-19. Study overall: Acute-phase and convalescent COVID-19 samples originated in the United States, Italy and Spain.

Authors' methods: It was from reference gene primer amplification that nucleated cell counts were estimated. TCRdb's table, derived via immunoSEQ multiplex PCR, lists solely in-frame clones and lacks some. Clone size and V and J calls were adopted from that table, with D and trimming inferred from the DNA. The profile shows 250,000 to 300,000 clones, approximately 91% of them singletons. The V end lost 4 bases, the J end lost 0 bases, and 10 bases lay between the germline ends. Germline V gene lookup returns CDR1 LNHDA and CDR2 SQIVND (reference sequence). The CDR3 consists of 15 residues. This clone was counted once. Residents of about two dozen US areas, aged roughly 18 to 89 years, made up the participants. Participants' reported clinical history set cohort assignment.

V usage is TRBV19 and J usage is TRBJ1-5; maybe TRBD1 (6 bases). The source of this sequence is a middle-aged woman with acute COVID-19. The specimen sequenced was PBMCs or T cells enriched from blood (not recorded which). The CDR3 DNA sequence: TGTGCCAGTAGTAGGGGGCGAGGTAGCAATCAGCCCCAGCATTTT. It encodes CASSRGRGSNQPQHF. Filled out from reference TRBV19 and TRBJ1-5, the complete variable domain reads DGGITQSPKYLFRKEGQNVTLSCEQNLNHDAMYWYRQDPGQGLRLIYYSQIVNDFQKGDIAEGYSVSREKKESFPLTVTSAQKNPTAFYLCASSRGRGSNQPQHFGDGTRLSIL.